Below, one TCR beta chain is given with its context. This record belongs to a study of blood T cell repertoires in COVID-19. The assay was immunoSEQ multiplex PCR, and TCRdb's table has in-frame clones only and misses some. The sample has 150,000 to 250,000 clones, about 85% seen once. Germline V lookup: CDR1 MNHEY, CDR2 SMNVEV (reference sequence). V was trimmed by 6 bases and J by 2 bases, leaving 14 bases between them. CDR3 length equals 14 residues. The sample comprised PBMCs or T cells enriched from blood (not recorded which). The rearrangement links TRBV27 to TRBJ2-7, with a possible D match to TRBD2 (7 bases). The receptor's source is a woman aged 30 to 39 who had recovered from COVID-19. This CDR3 is CASRSRGGTYEQYF. CDR3 in DNA: TGTGCCAGCAGGTCACGCGGGGGCACCTACGAGCAGTACTTC.